The 2 T cell receptor beta chains given below trace back to one sample, sequenced in a study of pediatric ulcerative colitis. One to two pinch biopsies were taken from the rectum during colonoscopy. Libraries were prepared by immunoSEQ multiplex PCR; TCRdb keeps only in-frame clonotypes and omits some of them. The sample has about 24,000 clones, over 65% seen once; the top ten hold about 7.8%. The sample consisted of gut tissue. Receptor source: a boy under 18 with severe ulcerative colitis.

The chain recombines TRBV7-6 with TRBJ2-2, with 8 bases that match TRBD2. The CDR3 is made up of 15 amino acids. Per germline, CDR1 SGHVS and CDR2 FNYEAQ. Trimming cost V 5 bases and J 7 bases; bases outside gene matches: 9. CDR3 nucleotide sequence: TGTGCCAGCAGCCTCGGGGGACTAGGTAACGGGGAGCTGTTTTTT. It encodes CASSLGGLGNGELFF.

This chain connects TRBV19 to TRBJ1-4; D gene ambiguous. Germline assignment: CDR1 LNHDA and CDR2 SQIVND (reference sequence). The CDR3 has 16 residues. Trimming left V 3 bases short and J 5 bases short, with 16 bases between. CDR3 sequence (DNA): TGTGCCAGTAGTATCTCCGACCTTATAGGGAATGAAAAACTGTTTTTT. It yields the protein CASSISDLIGNEKLFF.